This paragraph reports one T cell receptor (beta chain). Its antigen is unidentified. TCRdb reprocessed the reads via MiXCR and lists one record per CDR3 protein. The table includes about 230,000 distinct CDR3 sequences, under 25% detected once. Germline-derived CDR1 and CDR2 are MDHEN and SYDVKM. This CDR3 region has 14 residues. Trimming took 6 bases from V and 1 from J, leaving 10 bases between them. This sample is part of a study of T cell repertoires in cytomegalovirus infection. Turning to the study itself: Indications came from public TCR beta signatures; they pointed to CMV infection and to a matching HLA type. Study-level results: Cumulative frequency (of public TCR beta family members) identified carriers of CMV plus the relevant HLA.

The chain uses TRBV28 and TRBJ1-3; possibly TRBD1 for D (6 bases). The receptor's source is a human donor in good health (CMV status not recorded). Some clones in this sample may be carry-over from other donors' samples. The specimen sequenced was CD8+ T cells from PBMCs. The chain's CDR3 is CASSTRGSGNTIYF. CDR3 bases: TGTGCCAGCAGCACCAGGGGTTCTGGAAACACCATATATTTT.